This entry describes one TCR beta chain. Its cognate antigen is unknown. The CDR3 loop spans 16 amino acids. After removal of 3 bases from V and 3 bases from J, the junction contained 5 bases not matched to a gene. Germline V gene lookup returns CDR1 SGHNT and CDR2 YENEEA. Each cDNA held unique molecular identifiers, and template switching gave it a universal primer site. TCRdb processed the 5' RACE reads anew with MiXCR; each CDR3 protein has one entry. Of 400,000 to 550,000 distinct CDR3 sequences listed, around 24% are singletons. The source of the sample is a study of identical twins. Study-wide points: Insertions were fewer in abundant cord blood beta clonotypes, whereas memory repertoires showed none of this pattern.

The same sample was also used in a study of T cells expressing NK-cell markers. That source adds: The study found these clonotypes also leading the CD3+CD56-NKG2C+ fraction in a handful of donors.

Sequenced: CD4+ T cells sorted from blood. The rearrangement joins TRBV11-3 to TRBJ2-2; TRBD2 matches 9 bases. This clonotype was sampled from a woman aged 18-29 years in good health. The CDR3 is CASSLRLAVYTGELFF. The CDR3 nucleotides are TGTGCCAGCAGCTTGCGACTAGCGGTCTACACCGGGGAGCTGTTTTTT.